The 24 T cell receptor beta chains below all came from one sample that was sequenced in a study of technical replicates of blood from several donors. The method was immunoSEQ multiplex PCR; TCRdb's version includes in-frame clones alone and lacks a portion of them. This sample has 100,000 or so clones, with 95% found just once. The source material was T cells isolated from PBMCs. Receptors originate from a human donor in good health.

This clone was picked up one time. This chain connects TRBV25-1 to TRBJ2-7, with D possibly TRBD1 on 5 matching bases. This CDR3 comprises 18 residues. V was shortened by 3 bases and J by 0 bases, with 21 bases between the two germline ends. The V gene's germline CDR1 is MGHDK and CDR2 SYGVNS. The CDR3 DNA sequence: TGTGCCAGCAGTGAGGATCACAGGCTGCCTCCCTTCTCCTACGAGCAGTACTTC. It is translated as CASSEDHRLPPFSYEQYF.

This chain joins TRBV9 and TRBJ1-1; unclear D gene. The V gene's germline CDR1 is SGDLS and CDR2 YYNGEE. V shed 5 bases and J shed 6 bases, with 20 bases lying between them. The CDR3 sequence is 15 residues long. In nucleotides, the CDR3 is TGTGCCAGCAGTCCCTTGGGCCCCGTGGGCTCTGAAGCTTTCTTT. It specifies CASSPLGPVGSEAFF. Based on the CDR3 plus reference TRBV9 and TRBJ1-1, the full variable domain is DSGVTQTPKHLITATGQRVTLRCSPRSGDLSVYWYQQSLDQGLQFLIQYYNGEERAKGNILERFSAQQFPDLHSELNLSSLELGDSALYFCASSPLGPVGSEAFFGQGTRLTVV.

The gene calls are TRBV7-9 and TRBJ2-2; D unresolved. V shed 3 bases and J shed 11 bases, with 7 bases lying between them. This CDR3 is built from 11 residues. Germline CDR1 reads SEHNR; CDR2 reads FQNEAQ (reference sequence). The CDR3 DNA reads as TGTGCCAGCAGCTTCGGCGGTGAGCTGTTTTTT. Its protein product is CASSFGGELFF.

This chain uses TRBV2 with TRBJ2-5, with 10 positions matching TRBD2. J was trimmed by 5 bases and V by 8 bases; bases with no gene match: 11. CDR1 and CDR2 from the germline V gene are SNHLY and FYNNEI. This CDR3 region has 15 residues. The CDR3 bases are TGTGCCAGCCAACTCAGGACTAGCGGAGGCGAGACCCAGTACTTC. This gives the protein CASQLRTSGGETQYF.

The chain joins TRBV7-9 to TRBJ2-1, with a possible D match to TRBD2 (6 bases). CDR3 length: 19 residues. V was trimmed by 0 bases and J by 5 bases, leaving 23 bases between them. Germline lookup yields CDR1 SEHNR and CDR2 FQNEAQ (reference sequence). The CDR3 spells CASSLALGVTSSNHNEQFF. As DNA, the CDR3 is TGTGCCAGCAGCTTAGCTCTCGGGGTTACTAGCTCCAACCACAATGAGCAGTTCTTC.

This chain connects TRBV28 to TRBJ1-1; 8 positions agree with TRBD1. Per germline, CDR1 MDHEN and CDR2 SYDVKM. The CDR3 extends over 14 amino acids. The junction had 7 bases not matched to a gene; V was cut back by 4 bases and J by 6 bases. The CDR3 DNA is TGTGCCAGCAGTTACTCAGGGGGCGCAGCTGAAGCTTTCTTT. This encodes CASSYSGGAAEAFF.

Here the CDR3 DNA reads TGTGCCAGCAGTGAAAATAGCGGTAACAATGAGCAGTTCTTC. It translates to CASSENSGNNEQFF. The chain uses TRBV6-1 and TRBJ2-1; a possible D gene is TRBD2 (6 bases). CDR3 length equals 14 residues. Trimming removed 2 bases at V and 5 bases at J, with 10 bases between. Germline V gene data show CDR1 as MNHNS and CDR2 as SASEGT.

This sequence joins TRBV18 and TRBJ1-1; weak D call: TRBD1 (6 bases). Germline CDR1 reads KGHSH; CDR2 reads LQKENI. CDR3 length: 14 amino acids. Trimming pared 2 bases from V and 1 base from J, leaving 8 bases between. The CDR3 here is CASSPMGANTEAFF. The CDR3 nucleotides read TGTGCCAGCTCACCAATGGGGGCGAACACTGAAGCTTTCTTT.

This chain's CDR3 is CASTREGGGTGELFF. The CDR3 DNA follows: TGTGCCAGCACCAGGGAGGGGGGGGGCACCGGGGAGCTGTTTTTT. The chain joins TRBV11-3 to TRBJ2-2; a possible D gene is TRBD2 (7 bases). This CDR3 is built from 15 residues. Trimming took off 7 bases at V and 4 bases at J, with 16 bases between the two ends. Germline CDR1 SGHNT, CDR2 YENEEA.

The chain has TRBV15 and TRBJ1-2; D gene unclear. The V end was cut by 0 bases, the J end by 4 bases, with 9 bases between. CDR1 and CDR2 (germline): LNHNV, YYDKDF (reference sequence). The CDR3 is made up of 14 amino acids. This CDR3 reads CATSRDAVGYGYTF. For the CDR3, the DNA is TGTGCCACCAGCAGAGACGCAGTTGGCTATGGCTACACCTTC.

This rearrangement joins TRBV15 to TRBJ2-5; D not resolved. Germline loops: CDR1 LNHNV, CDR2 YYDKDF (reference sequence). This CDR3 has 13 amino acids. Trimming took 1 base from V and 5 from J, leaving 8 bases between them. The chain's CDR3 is CATSRVGWETQYF. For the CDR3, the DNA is TGTGCCACCAGCAGAGTGGGCTGGGAGACCCAGTACTTC.

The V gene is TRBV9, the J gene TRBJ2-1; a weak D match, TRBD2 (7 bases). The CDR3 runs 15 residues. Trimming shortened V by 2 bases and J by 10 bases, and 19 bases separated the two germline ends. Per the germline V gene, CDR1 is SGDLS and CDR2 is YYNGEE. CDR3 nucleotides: TGTGCCAGCAGCGTCGGGACTAAGTATGGGGGCGAGCAGTTCTTC. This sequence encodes CASSVGTKYGGEQFF.

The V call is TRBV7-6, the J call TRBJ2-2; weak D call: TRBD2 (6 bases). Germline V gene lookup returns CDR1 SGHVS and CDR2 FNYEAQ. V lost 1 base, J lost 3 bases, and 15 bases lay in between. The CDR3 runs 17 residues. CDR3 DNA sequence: TGTGCCAGCAGCTTAGTAGGAGGGTTGGCCGACACCGGGGAGCTGTTTTTT. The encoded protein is CASSLVGGLADTGELFF. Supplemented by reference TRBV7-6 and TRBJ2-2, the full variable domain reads GAGVSQSPRYKVTKRGQDVALRCDPISGHVSLYWYRQALGQGPEFLTYFNYEAQQDKSGLPNDRFSAERPEGSISTLTIQRTEQRDSAMYRCASSLVGGLADTGELFFGEGSRLTVL.

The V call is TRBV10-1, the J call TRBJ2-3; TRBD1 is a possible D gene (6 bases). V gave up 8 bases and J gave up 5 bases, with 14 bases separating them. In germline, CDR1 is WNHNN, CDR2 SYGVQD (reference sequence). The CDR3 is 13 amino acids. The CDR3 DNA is TGCGCCAGCCAACTCCAGGGGATAGATACGCAGTATTTT. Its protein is CASQLQGIDTQYF.

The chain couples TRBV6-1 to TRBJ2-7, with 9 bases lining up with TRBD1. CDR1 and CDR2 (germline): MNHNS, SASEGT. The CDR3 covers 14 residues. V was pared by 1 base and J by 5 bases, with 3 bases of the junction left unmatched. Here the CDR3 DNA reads TGTGCCAGCAGTGAAGGGACAGGGGTGAACGAGCAGTACTTC. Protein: CASSEGTGVNEQYF.

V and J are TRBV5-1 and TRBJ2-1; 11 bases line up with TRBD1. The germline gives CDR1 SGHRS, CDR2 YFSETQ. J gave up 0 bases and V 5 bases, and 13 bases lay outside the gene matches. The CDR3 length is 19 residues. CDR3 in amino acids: CASSYSDRGRGSSYNEQFF. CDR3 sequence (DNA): TGCGCCAGCAGTTACTCGGACAGGGGGCGTGGGAGCTCCTACAATGAGCAGTTCTTC.

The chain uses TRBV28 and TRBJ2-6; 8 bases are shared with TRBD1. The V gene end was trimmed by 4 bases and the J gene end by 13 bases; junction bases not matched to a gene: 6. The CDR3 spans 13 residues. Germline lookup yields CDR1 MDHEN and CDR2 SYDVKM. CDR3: CASSWTGKRVLTF. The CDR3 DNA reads TGTGCCAGCAGTTGGACAGGGAAGCGGGTCCTGACTTTC.

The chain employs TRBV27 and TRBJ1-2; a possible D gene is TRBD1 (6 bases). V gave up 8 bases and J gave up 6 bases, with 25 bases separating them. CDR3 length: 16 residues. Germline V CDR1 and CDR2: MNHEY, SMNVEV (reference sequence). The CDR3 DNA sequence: TGTGCCAGCGCAATTTTTGGAGCCGGACAGCCTGATGGCTACACCTTC. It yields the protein CASAIFGAGQPDGYTF.

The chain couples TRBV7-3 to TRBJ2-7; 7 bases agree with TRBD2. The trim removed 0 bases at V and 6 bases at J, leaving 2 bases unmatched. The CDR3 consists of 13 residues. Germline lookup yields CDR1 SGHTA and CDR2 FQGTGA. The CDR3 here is CASSLTVAGEQYF. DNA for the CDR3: TGTGCCAGCAGCTTAACGGTAGCGGGCGAGCAGTACTTC.

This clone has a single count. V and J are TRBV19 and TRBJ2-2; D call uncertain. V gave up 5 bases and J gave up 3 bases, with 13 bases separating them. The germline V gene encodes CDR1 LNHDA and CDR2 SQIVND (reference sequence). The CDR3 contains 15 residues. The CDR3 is CASSPILAYTGELFF. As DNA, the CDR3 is TGTGCCAGTAGTCCAATCTTGGCCTACACCGGGGAGCTGTTTTTT.

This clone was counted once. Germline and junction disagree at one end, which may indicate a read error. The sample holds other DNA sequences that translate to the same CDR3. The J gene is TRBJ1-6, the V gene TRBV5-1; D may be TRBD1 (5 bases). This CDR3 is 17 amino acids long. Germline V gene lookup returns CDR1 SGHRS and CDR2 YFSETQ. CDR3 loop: CASSFELGDSYNSPLHF. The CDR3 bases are TGCGCCAGCAGCTTCGAACTCGGGGACTCCTATAATTCCCCCCTCCACTTT.

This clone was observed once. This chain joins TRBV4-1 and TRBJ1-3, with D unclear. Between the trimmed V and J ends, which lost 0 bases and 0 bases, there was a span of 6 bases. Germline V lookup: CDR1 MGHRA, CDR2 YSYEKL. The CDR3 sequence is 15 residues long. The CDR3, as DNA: TGCGCCAGCAGCCAAGATAGCCTCTCTGGAAACACCATATATTTT. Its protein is CASSQDSLSGNTIYF.

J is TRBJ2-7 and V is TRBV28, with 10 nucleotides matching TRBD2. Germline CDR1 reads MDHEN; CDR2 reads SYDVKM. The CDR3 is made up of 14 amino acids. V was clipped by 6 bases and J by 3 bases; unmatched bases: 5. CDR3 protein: CASSPTSGVYEQYF. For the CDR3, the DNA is TGTGCCAGCAGCCCCACTAGCGGGGTCTACGAGCAGTACTTC.

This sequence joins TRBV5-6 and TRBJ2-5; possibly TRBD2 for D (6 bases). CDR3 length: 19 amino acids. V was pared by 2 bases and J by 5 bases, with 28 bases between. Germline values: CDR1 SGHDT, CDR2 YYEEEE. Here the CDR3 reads CASSFLLRGPEGPGETQYF. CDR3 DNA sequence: TGTGCCAGCAGCTTCCTTCTTCGCGGTCCGGAGGGGCCTGGGGAGACCCAGTACTTC.